The T cell receptor beta chain under discussion was sequenced for a study of OX40 agonist ivuxolimab in advanced cancers. Study-wide context: Ivuxolimab, an agonistic anti-OX40 (CD134) antibody, was given to patients.

This clone was seen a single time. Its target is unknown. A read error may produce the germline difference seen at one junction end. Repertoires were generated with immunoSEQ multiplex PCR, while TCRdb's copy carries only in-frame clones and drops some. Of approximately 10,000 clones in the sample, about 89% were seen once. Study findings and constraints: Doses of 0.1 to 3.0 mg/kg were accompanied by clonal expansion of CD4+ and CD8+ blood T cells by week 6.

CDR3 size: 10 residues. Germline CDR1 SNHLY, CDR2 FYNNEI. The origin of this receptor is an adult with an advanced solid tumor such as melanoma, head and neck, liver or kidney cancer. This sequence joins TRBV2 and TRBJ2-5; D gene uncertain. The sample consisted of CD4+ or CD8+ T cells sorted from blood, taken in a trial of the OX40 agonist ivuxolimab. CDR3 amino acids: CASSEAVADF. The CDR3 DNA reads TGTGCCAGCAGTGAAGCGGTAGCCGACTTC.